The entry below gives a single T cell receptor beta chain sequence along with its context. Trimming took 6 bases from V and 7 from J, leaving 13 bases between them. CDR3 length equals 12 residues. The germline V gene has CDR1 MNHEY and CDR2 SVGAGI. This entry comes from a study of OX40 agonist ivuxolimab in advanced cancers. At the level of the study: The diagnoses of dose-escalation patients were hepatocellular carcinoma, melanoma, renal cell or head and neck cancer. Patients were over 65% male with ages roughly 20 to 85, mean 60.

TCRdb's copy holds only in-frame clones and misses some; the assay was immunoSEQ multiplex PCR. The table records 50,000 to 75,000 clones, roughly 80% of them present only once. Patients were ineligible given autoimmune disease history or systemic immunosuppression. The sample was CD4+ or CD8+ T cells sorted from blood, taken in a trial of the OX40 agonist ivuxolimab. The chain couples TRBV6-5 to TRBJ2-7, with D unresolved. This receptor was taken from an adult with an advanced solid tumor such as melanoma, head and neck, liver or kidney cancer. The CDR3 loop reads CASSDPLGEQYF. Written as DNA, the CDR3 is TGTGCCAGCAGCGACCCGTTAGGGGAGCAGTACTTC.